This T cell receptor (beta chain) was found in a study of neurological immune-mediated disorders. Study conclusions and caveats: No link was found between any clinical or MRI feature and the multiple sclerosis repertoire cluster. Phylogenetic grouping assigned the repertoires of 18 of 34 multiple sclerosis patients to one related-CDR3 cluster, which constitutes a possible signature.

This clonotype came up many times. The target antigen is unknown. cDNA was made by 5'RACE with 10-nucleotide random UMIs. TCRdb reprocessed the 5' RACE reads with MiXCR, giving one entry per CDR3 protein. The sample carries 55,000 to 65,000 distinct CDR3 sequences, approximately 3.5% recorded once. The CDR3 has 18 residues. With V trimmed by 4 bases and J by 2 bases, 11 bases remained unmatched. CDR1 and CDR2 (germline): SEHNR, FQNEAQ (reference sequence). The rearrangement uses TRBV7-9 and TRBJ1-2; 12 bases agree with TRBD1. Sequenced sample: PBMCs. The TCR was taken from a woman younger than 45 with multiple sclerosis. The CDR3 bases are TGTGCCAGCAGCTCTTTCCGGGACAGGGGGCGCGGCAACTATGGCTACACCTTC. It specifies CASSSFRDRGRGNYGYTF.